This entry describes one TCR beta chain. The antigen is undetermined. This record comes from a study of cytomegalovirus exposure and HLA in healthy donors. Study at large: In a later analysis, it was reported that the approximately 120 validation repertoires had been produced on the same platform as the roughly 700 repertoires belonging to the first cohort.

Generated by immunoSEQ multiplex PCR, the TCRdb table keeps only in-frame clones and is missing some. The sample has over 75,000 clones, approximately 81% seen once; the top ten hold about 20%. V shed 4 bases, J shed 4 bases, and the junction held 3 bases outside the gene matches. CDR3 length: 12 residues. Germline V gene lookup returns CDR1 GTSNPN and CDR2 SVGIG (reference sequence). General study results and limits: Confirmation was obtained in vitro that a few CMV-associated chains are specific for CMV antigens. Cytomegalovirus-associated status was assigned to around 160 TCR beta chains.

The V and J genes are TRBV30 and TRBJ1-2; 7 bases line up with TRBD1. This receptor was obtained from a man between 18 and 35 years old in good health and CMV-seropositive. Sequenced input: PBMCs. As DNA, the CDR3 is TGTGCCTGGACGACAGGGCGCTATGGCTACACCTTC. It encodes CAWTTGRYGYTF.